Included here is one TCR beta chain sequence, with context. This clonotype was seen a few times. Its antigen specificity is not known. The record has no base qualities; no much larger clone is one base away. This sample stems from a study of T cells after yellow fever vaccination (dated by TCRdb to 2018 to 2020). At the level of the whole study: Libraries from fractions with low cell numbers were prepared with the SMART-Seq v4 Ultra Low Input RNA kit. Two healthy male donors made up the cohort, one aged 18 to 29 years and the other aged 30 to 39 years. Blood samples were taken at several timepoints before and after primary and secondary immunization, and bulk PBMC replicates and cell subsets were isolated. Bulk TCR alpha and beta repertoires were sequenced longitudinally to track T-cell clones before and after primary and booster YFV17D yellow fever vaccination. Beyond this particular receptor, the publication reports: Because the study included only a couple of donors, the extent to which the findings can be generalized is limited. Compared with the primary T-cell response, the secondary T-cell response was weaker but faster, peaking on day 5 rather than day 15. Computational filtering was required because FACS-sorted repertoires could contain abundant contaminating clonotypes from the bulk population. After the booster, most of the clones that had expanded following primary vaccination were detected again (roughly 96% of CD4 and around 87% of CD8), which suggests that memory was broadly maintained. A small fraction of clonotypes appeared in both the CD4 and CD8 compartments, likely as a result of convergent recombination.

Per the publication, the treatment or condition label means: live attenuated yellow fever vaccine strain. Two biological replicates of bulk PBMCs were collected at each blood-draw timepoint. A standard Ficoll-Paque protocol was used to isolate PBMCs from peripheral blood. TriZol was used to extract RNA from bulk PBMCs, CD4 and CD8 fractions, and dextramer-positive and dextramer-negative fractions. The sample was run on an Illumina NovaSeq 6000. TCR cDNA was synthesized by 5'RACE template switching, through which a universal primer site and unique molecular identifiers were introduced. cDNA synthesis was primed from both the TCR alpha and TCR beta constant segments. Library amplification involved two PCR steps, and the second step added sample barcodes and sequencing adapters. Sequencing of libraries was performed on Illumina HiSeq 2500 (2x100 bp) or NovaSeq (2x150 bp). The source study handled its data this way. MIGEC was used to demultiplex reads and collapse the reads into UMI consensus sequences, and MiXCR was used for V(D)J alignment. Vaccine-responding clonotypes were defined with edgeR using replicate PBMC samples, requiring FDR below 0.01 and a log2 fold change above 5 up to day 15. Bulk clonotypes were assigned CD4 or CD8 identity according to which sequenced CD4 or CD8 repertoire held them at higher abundance. TCRdb reanalyzed the raw reads on its own, using fastp at Q25 for trimming and MiXCR for clone calling, and kept in-frame beta chains. Merged by CDR3 protein, the rows form single entries marked with the most common genes and DNA. The V and J calls, along with clone size, are taken from TCRdb and not from the paper's own processing. Recorded for this sample are a few hundred thousand distinct CDR3 sequences; approximately 4% of them occurred a single time. Around 23% of the sample is in the top ten clones.

The CDR3 starts with the cysteine, ends with the phenylalanine, and has 14 residues. CDR3 DNA is the only sequence kept; it has 42 bases, read in frame from the first base. V ends up 7 bases short and J 3 bases short, with an unmatched junction base count of 8. The germline V gene yields WSHSY for CDR1 and SAAADI for CDR2. The chain joins TRBV10-2 to TRBJ2-7; TRBD2 aligns with 8 central bases. The sequence was obtained from a man aged 18-30 years who received the YFV17D yellow fever vaccine. The starting material was PBMCs, obtained 5 days after the yellow fever booster vaccination. CDR3 region: CASTGGHIGYEQYF. The nucleotides read TGCGCCAGCACGGGGGGGCATATAGGCTACGAGCAGTACTTC.